Here is one T cell receptor beta chain with its context. Antigen specificity is unknown. The stimulus was lysate of CMV-infected fibroblasts, around 9.3 ug/mL. CD40L-negative CD69-negative CD45RO-high memory CD4+ T cells were sorted as populations depleted of antigen-responding cells. Adults with HIV-1 started suppressive ART while chronically infected. Plasma HIV-1 RNA stayed below 50 copies/mL for at least 4 years. This specimen belongs to a study of persistence of HIV-infected CD4 T cells. Study details: Donors had been on suppressive ART for a median of approximately eight years.

This was the immunoSEQ version 4 assay in survey mode. Produced via immunoSEQ multiplex PCR; TCRdb's table is partial and in-frame only. This sample yields approximately 27,000 clones, of which roughly 75% are seen a single time; 0.7% to 0.95% belongs to the top ten. Trimming removed 3 bases at V and 7 bases at J, with 9 bases between. The CDR3 runs to 12 residues. This specimen consisted of CD4+ T cells sorted from PBMCs after roughly 18-hour stimulation, obtained from a patient who received antiretroviral therapy. This chain joins TRBV12-3 or TRBV12-4 and TRBJ1-1, with a possible D match to TRBD1 (5 bases). The sequence came from an adult woman with HIV who was CMV-seropositive. This chain's CDR3 is CASSFPGHEAFF. DNA for the CDR3: TGTGCCAGCAGTTTTCCCGGACATGAAGCTTTCTTT.